This TCR beta chain originates from a study of CD8 T cells in ankylosing spondylitis. Trimming cost V 0 bases and J 10 bases, with 13 bases left between them. CDR3 length: 14 residues. Libraries for TCR beta were made by quantitative 5'-RACE with molecular barcodes. TCRdb passed the 5' RACE reads through MiXCR, listing each CDR3 protein once. The repertoire holds a few hundred thousand distinct CDR3 sequences, with under 14% as singletons. Notes on the study in general: Reports say disease-linked clones showed up significantly more in matched ankylosing spondylitis synovial fluid. Characteristic of ankylosing spondylitis blood, it appeared, was a TCR beta motif comprising about eight highly homologous variants.

This clonotype was counted between two and nine times. Its target is unknown. The source material was blood, either unsorted or a sorted T cell fraction (not recorded which). The gene calls are TRBV12-3 or TRBV12-4 and TRBJ2-1; D not certain. The sequence came from a female donor with ankylosing spondylitis or in good health (not recorded which). Here the CDR3 reads CASSLADGRAEQFF. The CDR3 DNA sequence: TGTGCCAGCAGTTTAGCGGACGGAAGGGCGGAGCAGTTCTTC.